Detailed here is one T cell receptor (beta chain). Its antigen is currently unknown. Patients picked for sequencing had shown CD8+CD57+ cell expansion detected by flow cytometry. The use of genomic DNA as template underpinned the TCR beta VDJ and CDR3 profiling. TCRdb used MiXCR to reprocess the reads, holding one entry per CDR3 protein. The sample yields some 180,000 distinct CDR3 sequences, approximately 48% seen once. This sample is drawn from a study of CD8+CD57+ T cells in acquired aplastic anemia. V lost 2 bases to trimming and J lost 3 bases, with 8 bases between them. CDR1 is LGHDT, CDR2 YNNKEL, per germline (reference sequence). This CDR3 is built from 14 residues. Study-level findings and limits: The number of CD8+ CDR3 sequences shared by patients and controls was approximately 28.

The material sequenced was sorted CD4+, CD8+, or CD8+CD57+ T cells (not recorded which) from PBMCs. The TCR originated in a human donor with aplastic anemia. The V gene is TRBV3-1, the J gene TRBJ1-3, with TRBD1 as a possible D gene (5 bases). The CDR3 sequence: CASSQRGGGNTIYF. The CDR3 DNA reads as TGTGCCAGCAGCCAACGGGGCGGTGGAAACACCATATATTTT.